The clone carrying this T cell receptor (beta chain) has a handful of counts. This sample is part of a study of patients and donors after allogeneic stem cell transplantation. TCRdb redid the calling of the RT-PCR reads with MiXCR, one entry per CDR3 protein. The sample lists 400,000 to 500,000 distinct CDR3 sequences, roughly 17% seen once, with 7% to 7.5% in the top ten. V was clipped by 0 bases and J by 2 bases, with 2 bases between them. CDR1 is LGHNA, CDR2 YSLEER, per germline. The CDR3 totals 13 residues. The specimen was blood, either unsorted or a sorted T cell fraction (not recorded which). The chain combines TRBV4-3 with TRBJ1-3; D is unclear. This TCR was recovered from a human donor who was either an allogeneic HSCT recipient or a stem cell or donor lymphocyte infusion donor (not recorded which). It is not recorded whose cells these are; they may come from a transplant donor. CDR3 in DNA: TGCGCCAGCAGCCAAGACGCTGGAAACACCATATATTTT. Its translation: CASSQDAGNTIYF.